These 18 T cell receptor beta chains were sequenced from one sample in a study of response to subunit inactivated influenza vaccine. TCRdb fed the RT-PCR reads into MiXCR, producing one record per CDR3 protein. The sample includes 650,000 or so distinct CDR3 sequences, around 13% of them seen just once. Material: PBMCs from blood, obtained 14 days before vaccination. These receptors all stem from a man in his fifties or sixties who received an inactivated influenza vaccine.

This clonotype turned up a few times. The CDR3 region is CASRQEQETQYF. Here the CDR3 DNA reads TGCGCCAGCCGGCAAGAGCAAGAGACCCAGTACTTC. This rearrangement joins TRBV5-1 to TRBJ2-5; no reliable D call. Per the germline V gene, CDR1 is SGHRS and CDR2 is YFSETQ. Trimming stripped 7 bases from V and 2 bases from J, with 9 bases between. There are 12 residues in the CDR3.

This clonotype was recorded a few times. The chain uses TRBV5-5 and TRBJ2-2; D possibly uses TRBD1 or TRBD2 (5 bases each). The CDR3 extends over 13 amino acids. V gave up 9 bases and J gave up 6 bases, with 15 bases separating them. CDR1 and CDR2 (germline): SGHKS, YYEKEE (reference sequence). Here the CDR3 reads CATAPGPSGELFF. The CDR3 DNA reads as TGTGCCACCGCTCCGGGGCCTTCCGGGGAGCTGTTTTTT. The variable domain in full, with the rest retrieved from reference TRBV5-5 and TRBJ2-2, is DAGVTQSPTHLIKTRGQQVTLRCSPISGHKSVSWYQQVLGQGPQFIFQYYEKEERGRGNFPDRFSARQFPNYSSELNVNALLLGDSALYLCATAPGPSGELFFGEGSRLTVL.

The chain couples TRBV5-1 to TRBJ2-7; TRBD1 agrees at 8 bases. The CDR3 is made up of 12 amino acids. V was clipped by 5 bases and J by 7 bases; unmatched bases: 5. Germline V gene sequence: CDR1 SGHRS, CDR2 YFSETQ. The CDR3 nucleotides read TGCGCCAGCAGAATGGACAGGGAAGAGCAGTACTTC. It yields the protein CASRMDREEQYF.

The chain recombines TRBV6-1 with TRBJ1-5; D not resolved. The CDR3 extends over 14 amino acids. The germline V gene has CDR1 MNHNS and CDR2 SASEGT. Trimming took 6 bases from V and 6 from J, leaving 15 bases between them. The CDR3 nucleotides are TGTGCCAGCAGCGAGTGGGGTTCCAGTCAGCCCCAGCATTTT. Amino acids: CASSEWGSSQPQHF.

The genes are TRBV20-1 and TRBJ2-3; D ambiguous. The CDR3 sequence is 13 residues long. Germline V gene lookup returns CDR1 DFQATT and CDR2 SNEGSKA (reference sequence). V shed 2 bases and J shed 0 bases, with 6 bases lying between them. CDR3 in amino acids: CSARTQSTDTQYF. The DNA for the CDR3 is TGCAGTGCTAGAACACAAAGCACAGATACGCAGTATTTT.

There are a few counts of this clonotype. The V and J genes are TRBV14 and TRBJ2-3; the D gene could be TRBD1 or TRBD2 (5 bases each). V was pared by 4 bases and J by 0 bases, with 20 bases between. In germline, CDR1 is SGHDN, CDR2 FVKESK. The CDR3 runs to 18 residues. The CDR3 loop reads CASSPSYGTPLSTDTQYF. For the CDR3, the DNA is TGTGCCAGCAGCCCCTCTTATGGGACGCCACTAAGCACAGATACGCAGTATTTT.

This clonotype turned up a few times. The J gene is TRBJ1-1, the V gene TRBV5-1; D is uncertain. V lost 4 bases and J 8 bases, leaving 18 bases between the germline ends. Germline V gives CDR1 SGHRS, CDR2 YFSETQ. The CDR3 totals 14 residues. DNA of the CDR3: TGCGCCAGCAGCAACTACCAAGGTGGGGTAGAAGCTTTCTTT. This encodes CASSNYQGGVEAFF.

The genes are TRBV6-1 and TRBJ2-1, with 14 bases lining up with TRBD2. J was trimmed by 1 base and V by 6 bases; bases with no gene match: 8. The CDR3 loop spans 18 amino acids. The germline gives CDR1 MNHNS, CDR2 SASEGT. DNA for the CDR3: TGTGCCAGCAGGAGACTAGCGGGAGGGGGGCCGTCCTACAATGAGCAGTTCTTC. This codes for CASRRLAGGGPSYNEQFF.

V gene TRBV5-1 combines with J gene TRBJ1-5, with TRBD1 as a possible D gene (5 bases). The CDR3 consists of 17 residues. Trimming took off 0 bases at V and 3 bases at J, with 16 bases between the two ends. The germline CDR1 and CDR2 sequences are SGHRS and YFSETQ. CDR3 protein: CASSLAGAGTINQPQHF. The CDR3 nucleotides read TGCGCCAGCAGCTTGGCCGGGGCAGGGACTATCAATCAGCCCCAGCATTTT.

The chain recombines TRBV27 with TRBJ2-1; either TRBD1 or TRBD2 may fit D (5 bases each). V was shortened by 2 bases and J by 6 bases, with 14 bases between the two germline ends. Germline lookup yields CDR1 MNHEY and CDR2 SMNVEV (reference sequence). The CDR3 has 15 amino acids. The CDR3 nucleotides are TGTGCCAGCAGTTTAGGGGCAGGGAGAGGCAATGAGCAGTTCTTC. Translating it yields CASSLGAGRGNEQFF.

This clonotype was seen a few times. The chain has TRBV4-2 and TRBJ2-7; D possibly corresponds to TRBD2 (5 bases). Trimming stripped 4 bases from V and 3 bases from J, with 13 bases between. Germline CDR1 reads LGHNA; CDR2 reads YNFKEQ. This CDR3 has 14 residues. The CDR3 nucleotides read TGTGCCAGCAGCCGAGGGAGCCCCCTCTACGAGCAGTACTTC. Translation gives CASSRGSPLYEQYF.

This clonotype occurred many times. V usage is TRBV20-1 and J usage is TRBJ2-7; 7 nucleotides align to TRBD1. This CDR3 is 12 amino acids long. The V segment lost 5 bases and the J segment 5 bases; nucleotides outside the gene matches: 6. CDR1 and CDR2 (germline): DFQATT, SNEGSKA (reference sequence). The CDR3 sequence: CSAEDRSDEQYF. CDR3 nucleotide sequence: TGCAGTGCTGAGGACAGGTCGGACGAGCAGTACTTC.

CDR3: CASSGQRGGPVNIQYF. CDR3 nucleotides: TGTGCCAGCAGCGGGCAGCGGGGGGGGCCGGTAAACATTCAGTACTTC. The V and J genes are TRBV7-2 and TRBJ2-4, with 10 bases matching TRBD2. Germline trimming cut 5 bases from V and 6 bases from J; bases unmatched to any gene: 10. Germline CDR1 reads SGHTA; CDR2 reads FQGNSA. The CDR3 has 16 residues.

This rearrangement joins TRBV15 to TRBJ2-7; D possibly corresponds to TRBD2 (5 bases). The CDR3 is made up of 14 amino acids. V was cut by 1 base and J by 0 bases, with 7 bases left in between. Germline lookup yields CDR1 LNHNV and CDR2 YYDKDF (reference sequence). DNA for the CDR3: TGTGCCACCAGCAGAGCGGAGGACTCCTACGAGCAGTACTTC. It codes for CATSRAEDSYEQYF. The full variable domain, completed using reference TRBV15 and TRBJ2-7, is DAMVIQNPRYQVTQFGKPVTLSCSQTLNHNVMYWYQQKSSQAPKLLFHYYDKDFNNEADTPDNFQSRRPNTSFCFLDIRSPGLGDTAMYLCATSRAEDSYEQYFGPGTRLTVT.

This chain links TRBV6-1 with TRBJ2-3; D may match TRBD1 or TRBD2 (5 bases each). The germline gives CDR1 MNHNS, CDR2 SASEGT. The V gene lost 7 bases and the J gene lost 14 bases, with 22 bases spanning the gap. The CDR3 contains 13 residues. The DNA of the CDR3 is TGTGCCAGCAACCCCGGACTCCCAGGGCCCTTGTATTTT. Protein sequence: CASNPGLPGPLYF.

This chain uses TRBV6-4 with TRBJ2-2; D is unclear. The germline gives CDR1 MRHNA, CDR2 SNTAGT. V was pared by 4 bases and J by 6 bases, with 9 bases between. This CDR3 has 13 residues. The CDR3 DNA sequence: TGTGCCAGCAGTGTCAGAAATCCCGGGGAGCTGTTTTTT. It specifies CASSVRNPGELFF.

This chain links TRBV30 with TRBJ2-6, with 7 nucleotides matching TRBD1. This CDR3 spans 16 amino acids. Germline loops: CDR1 GTSNPN, CDR2 SVGIG (reference sequence). V was clipped by 2 bases and J by 2 bases; unmatched bases: 6. This CDR3 is CAWSLQGPPGANVLTF. The CDR3 DNA follows: TGTGCCTGGAGTCTACAGGGGCCCCCTGGGGCCAACGTCCTGACTTTC.

The table lists this clonotype with a few counts. The rearrangement links TRBV27 to TRBJ2-5; unclear D gene. This CDR3 comprises 13 residues. V lost 2 bases to trimming and J lost 3 bases, with 7 bases between them. The germline V gene encodes CDR1 MNHEY and CDR2 SMNVEV (reference sequence). The CDR3 is CASSLTAKETQYF. The DNA for the CDR3 is TGTGCCAGCAGTTTAACAGCAAAAGAGACCCAGTACTTC.